This T cell receptor beta chain came from a study of T cell repertoires in cytomegalovirus infection. V was cut by 7 bases and J by 5 bases, with 24 bases left in between. CDR1 and CDR2 (germline): SGHAT, FQDESV (reference sequence). The CDR3 is 16 residues long. Using its own MiXCR run on the reads, TCRdb lists one record per CDR3 protein. This sample yields 150,000 to 200,000 distinct CDR3 sequences, of which roughly 27% are seen a single time; 31% belongs to the top ten. This clonotype was observed a few times. The V gene is TRBV11-1, the J gene TRBJ2-7, with D possibly matching TRBD2 (5 bases). Sequenced material: PBMCs. The sequence was collected from a human donor in good health (CMV status not recorded). Some clones in this sample may be carry-over from other donors' samples. CDR3 sequence (DNA): TGTGCCAGCACCCCTGATCCGGGTAGCGCTCTCGACGAGCAGTACTTC. This gives the protein CASTPDPGSALDEQYF.